A single sample is the source of the 30 T cell receptor beta chains below, sequenced in a study of Ad26.COV2.S vaccination and SARS-CoV-2 variants. The treatment: over 15 received Ad26.COV2.S at low or high dose, single or two shots; about 5 received placebo; per-sample allocation not given. Sample collection was performed on day 63 after the first vaccine or placebo injection. Clones were read by immunoSEQ multiplex PCR, and TCRdb kept only the in-frame ones, dropping some. The sample contains almost 400,000 clones, 89% of which appear only once. This material consisted of peripheral blood, taken in a trial of Ad26.COV2.S vaccine versus placebo. Every receptor here comes from a person aged 18-60 years who received the Ad26.COV2.S COVID-19 vaccine or a placebo.

The chain links TRBV12-3 or TRBV12-4 to TRBJ2-7; D is ambiguous. The V gene lost 3 bases and the J gene lost 6 bases, with 9 bases spanning the gap. The CDR3 extends over 12 amino acids. The DNA of the CDR3 is TGTGCCAGCAGTTTTCCAGGATCCGAGCAGTACTTC. Protein sequence: CASSFPGSEQYF.

The rearrangement uses TRBV5-8 and TRBJ2-2; no firm D call. Germline values: CDR1 SGHTS, CDR2 YDEGEE. Trimming cost V 4 bases and J 3 bases, with 4 bases left between them. The CDR3 runs to 12 residues. Here the CDR3 DNA reads TGTGCCAGCAGCGTTGACACCGGGGAGCTGTTTTTT. Translated: CASSVDTGELFF.

This clone has only one observation. CDR3 residues: CASIRGGVTFF. CDR3 nucleotides: TGTGCCAGCATTCGAGGGGGTGTAACTTTCTTT. This rearrangement joins TRBV25-1 to TRBJ1-1, with D possibly TRBD1 on 6 matching bases. The CDR3 is 11 amino acids. The V gene's germline CDR1 is MGHDK and CDR2 SYGVNS. Trimming removed 7 bases from V and 12 bases from J, with 15 bases in between.

This rearrangement joins TRBV7-2 to TRBJ2-4; perhaps TRBD1 as D (5 bases). With 7 bases removed from V and 4 bases from J, the gap between germline ends came to 11 bases. The CDR3 totals 13 residues. Looked up from germline, CDR1 is SGHTA and CDR2 is FQGNSA. The CDR3 DNA reads TGTGCCAGCATAGTAGGGGAAAAAAACATTCAGTACTTC. It is translated as CASIVGEKNIQYF.

This chain joins TRBV28 and TRBJ1-4; D gene uncertain. The V end was cut by 5 bases, the J end by 10 bases, with 11 bases between. Germline V CDR1 and CDR2: MDHEN, SYDVKM. CDR3 length: 12 residues. Here the CDR3 DNA reads TGTGCCAGCAGTCCGAATGCAGGAAAACTGTTTTTT. Its protein product is CASSPNAGKLFF.

The genes are TRBV6-5 and TRBJ1-5; 7 nucleotides align to TRBD1. The trim removed 5 bases at V and 9 bases at J, leaving 10 bases unmatched. This CDR3 has 14 residues. Germline lookup yields CDR1 MNHEY and CDR2 SVGAGI. The CDR3, as DNA: TGTGCCAGCAGTCCTGAAACAGGGGCTCGGCCCCAGCATTTT. Encoded protein: CASSPETGARPQHF.

The J gene is TRBJ1-2, the V gene TRBV6-4; TRBD1 matches at 9 bases. Germline V gene sequence: CDR1 MRHNA, CDR2 SNTAGT. The CDR3 runs to 13 residues. V lost 4 bases, J lost 7 bases, and 4 bases stayed unmatched. For the CDR3, the DNA is TGTGCCAGCAGTGCCACAGGGGGCTCTGGCTACACCTTC. It encodes CASSATGGSGYTF.

This chain joins TRBV25-1 and TRBJ1-1; no firm D call. V gave up 6 bases and J gave up 4 bases, with 15 bases separating them. Germline V gene sequence: CDR1 MGHDK, CDR2 SYGVNS. CDR3 size: 14 residues. The CDR3 sequence is CASSRSIGSTEAFF. The CDR3 DNA is TGTGCCAGCAGCCGTTCCATCGGAAGCACTGAAGCTTTCTTT.

The rearrangement joins TRBV19 to TRBJ1-5, with D unclear. The length of the CDR3 is 18 residues. Germline CDR1 reads LNHDA; CDR2 reads SQIVND (reference sequence). Deletions cut 6 bases from V and 2 bases from J, with 23 bases between. CDR3 nucleotides: TGTGCCAGTAGCCCCGTCAAAGGGAAAGAGAGGGGCAATCAGCCCCAGCATTTT. Its protein product is CASSPVKGKERGNQPQHF.

The rearrangement uses TRBV28 and TRBJ1-2; 7 bases map to TRBD1. J was trimmed by 5 bases and V by 5 bases; bases with no gene match: 5. The germline V gene encodes CDR1 MDHEN and CDR2 SYDVKM. The CDR3 has 13 residues. In nucleotides, the CDR3 is TGTGCCAGCAGTCCCAGGGGGTCTTATGGCTACACCTTC. This codes for CASSPRGSYGYTF.

The rearrangement uses TRBV18 and TRBJ1-4; D possibly corresponds to TRBD1 (5 bases). V gave up 4 bases and J gave up 3 bases, with 12 bases separating them. This CDR3 is built from 15 residues. From germline, CDR1 is KGHSH and CDR2 LQKENI. CDR3 DNA sequence: TGTGCCAGCTCACGTACAGGTTCGGCTAATGAAAAACTGTTTTTT. This sequence encodes CASSRTGSANEKLFF.

The rearrangement joins TRBV28 to TRBJ1-2, with TRBD1 as a possible D gene (5 bases). The ends were cut back, 1 base at V and 4 bases at J, with 25 bases in the middle. This CDR3 spans 19 amino acids. From germline, CDR1 is MDHEN and CDR2 SYDVKM. The CDR3 region has the DNA TGTGCCAGCAGTTTATATCCCCTCCTGGGGACCCCTTTTCTCTATGGCTACACCTTC. This translates into CASSLYPLLGTPFLYGYTF.

The chain has TRBV10-2 and TRBJ1-4, with D unclear. The CDR3 extends over 14 amino acids. Trimming pared 0 bases from V and 10 bases from J, leaving 12 bases between. CDR1 and CDR2 (germline): WSHSY, SAAADI. The CDR3 loop is CASSESGISPKLFF. The CDR3 DNA is TGCGCCAGCAGTGAGTCAGGGATAAGTCCAAAACTGTTTTTT.

The chain couples TRBV28 to TRBJ1-5, with 8 bases matching TRBD1. V lost 8 bases to trimming and J lost 0 bases; unmatched junction nucleotides: 3. The CDR3 sequence is 14 residues long. Germline V gene sequence: CDR1 MDHEN, CDR2 SYDVKM. The CDR3 region is CASRGQGSNQPQHF. CDR3 nucleotide sequence: TGTGCCAGCCGTGGACAGGGTAGCAATCAGCCCCAGCATTTT.

This chain links TRBV3-1 (or the pseudogene TRBV3-2) with TRBJ2-3; possibly TRBD1 or TRBD2 for D (6 bases each). Germline V gives CDR1 LGHDT, CDR2 YNNKEL (reference sequence). CDR3 length equals 22 residues. V was cut by 0 bases and J by 1 base, with 29 bases left in between. CDR3 sequence reads: CASSQDSGKWGAHTPGTDTQYF. The DNA for the CDR3 is TGTGCCAGCAGCCAAGATAGTGGTAAATGGGGGGCGCATACGCCTGGCACAGATACGCAGTATTTT.

The chain recombines TRBV27 with TRBJ2-7; TRBD2 might be the D (6 bases). The CDR3 has 14 amino acids. Germline V CDR1 and CDR2: MNHEY, SMNVEV (reference sequence). V was trimmed by 5 bases and J by 2 bases, leaving 13 bases between them. CDR3 protein: CASSPRDFTYEQYF. CDR3 DNA: TGTGCCAGCAGTCCCCGGGACTTCACCTACGAGCAGTACTTC.

The chain is built from TRBV6-1 and TRBJ2-3; unclear D gene. CDR3 size: 14 residues. Trimming left V 0 bases short and J 1 base short, with 5 bases between. The germline CDR1 and CDR2 sequences are MNHNS and SASEGT. CDR3 DNA sequence: TGTGCCAGCAGTGAAGCTCGGGGCACAGATACGCAGTATTTT. This translates into CASSEARGTDTQYF.

The genes are TRBV19 and TRBJ2-3; 14 positions match TRBD2. CDR3 length: 21 residues. In germline, CDR1 is LNHDA, CDR2 SQIVND (reference sequence). Trimming at V came to 8 bases and at J to 1 base, leaving 20 bases not matched to a gene. CDR3 nucleotide sequence: TGTGCCAGTCGCAGGGATTTGGGGACTAGCGGGAGTCGGGATGGCACAGATACGCAGTATTTT. This sequence encodes CASRRDLGTSGSRDGTDTQYF.

The chain employs TRBV6-2 or TRBV6-3 and TRBJ2-7; possible D gene TRBD2, 5 bases. Deletions cut 0 bases from V and 2 bases from J, with 14 bases between. Germline V gene lookup returns CDR1 MNHEY and CDR2 SVGEGT. This CDR3 has 16 residues. The CDR3 is CASSYSSGRRAYEQYF. The CDR3 bases are TGTGCCAGCAGTTACTCGAGCGGCAGGAGAGCCTACGAGCAGTACTTC.

The V call is TRBV21-1, the J call TRBJ1-2; TRBD1 is taken as the D call from the table, unchecked against the DNA. TRBV21-1 represents a pseudogene. This CDR3 has 16 residues. DNA for the CDR3: TGTGCCAGCAGCAAAGCGGTACAGGAAGGGAACTATGGCTACACCTTC. This sequence encodes CASSKAVQEGNYGYTF.

A single count supports this clone. The chain employs TRBV4-1 and TRBJ2-1; 12 nucleotides match TRBD2. V shed 4 bases, J shed 4 bases, and the junction held 2 bases outside the gene matches. The CDR3 consists of 15 residues. Germline CDR1 and CDR2: MGHRA and YSYEKL. In nucleotides, the CDR3 is TGCGCCAGCAGCCCTAGCGGGAGGGCTTACAATGAGCAGTTCTTC. Residues: CASSPSGRAYNEQFF.

This sequence joins TRBV6-5 and TRBJ1-1; TRBD1 is a possible D gene (5 bases). This CDR3 has 12 residues. Germline V gene sequence: CDR1 MNHEY, CDR2 SVGAGI. Trimming removed 7 bases from V and 7 bases from J, with 13 bases in between. The CDR3 region is CASNNGGREAFF. DNA for the CDR3: TGTGCCAGCAATAACGGGGGACGTGAAGCTTTCTTT.

This rearrangement joins TRBV28 to TRBJ2-7; no definite D call. The CDR3 consists of 13 residues. The V and J ends lost 5 bases and 1 base respectively, with 9 bases between them. Germline loops: CDR1 MDHEN, CDR2 SYDVKM. CDR3 DNA: TGTGCCAGCAGTAGGGCCCAGTCCTACGAGCAGTACTTC. It yields the protein CASSRAQSYEQYF.

The CDR3 protein is CASSRDGQETQYF. CDR3 sequence (DNA): TGTGCCAGTAGCAGGGACGGACAAGAGACCCAGTACTTC. This chain links TRBV19 with TRBJ2-5; the D gene could be TRBD1 or TRBD2 (5 bases each). With 6 bases removed from V and 2 bases from J, the gap between germline ends came to 10 bases. The germline gives CDR1 LNHDA, CDR2 SQIVND (reference sequence). The CDR3 is made up of 13 amino acids.

The rearrangement joins TRBV19 to TRBJ1-1, with D possibly matching TRBD1 (5 bases). Per germline, CDR1 LNHDA and CDR2 SQIVND (reference sequence). V lost 5 bases and J 4 bases, leaving 20 bases between the germline ends. The CDR3 spans 16 residues. CDR3 protein: CASSFSGPPRGTEAFF. For the CDR3, the DNA is TGTGCCAGTAGTTTCAGCGGACCCCCAAGGGGCACTGAAGCTTTCTTT.

The chain has TRBV30 and TRBJ2-1, with 8 positions matching TRBD2. The V gene's germline CDR1 is GTSNPN and CDR2 SVGIG (reference sequence). This CDR3 has 15 residues. The junction had 6 bases not matched to a gene; V was cut back by 1 base and J by 4 bases. This CDR3 reads CAWSGSGSSYNEQFF. CDR3 nucleotide sequence: TGTGCCTGGAGTGGGAGCGGGAGTTCGTACAATGAGCAGTTCTTC.

This chain links TRBV5-4 with TRBJ2-1; 8 bases are a match to TRBD2. Trimming cost V 4 bases and J 9 bases; bases outside gene matches: 9. The CDR3 has 14 amino acids. Germline values: CDR1 SGHNT, CDR2 YYREEE (reference sequence). In nucleotides, the CDR3 is TGTGCCAGCAGCGGGGGACTAGGGAGCCTTGAGCAGTTCTTC. It yields the protein CASSGGLGSLEQFF.

The chain couples TRBV28 to TRBJ1-3, with 8 nucleotides matching TRBD1. The CDR3 is 14 amino acids. Trimming cost V 6 bases and J 4 bases; bases outside gene matches: 5. Germline loops: CDR1 MDHEN, CDR2 SYDVKM. CDR3 amino acids: CASRSQGVGNTIYF. In DNA, the CDR3 is TGTGCCAGCAGATCACAGGGGGTGGGAAACACCATATATTTT. The full variable domain, with the rest looked up from reference TRBV28 and TRBJ1-3, is DVKVTQSSRYLVKRTGEKVFLECVQDMDHENMFWYRQDPGLGLRLIYFSYDVKMKEKGDIPEGYSVSREKKERFSLILESASTNQTSMYLCASRSQGVGNTIYFGEGSWLTVV.

This chain connects TRBV9 to TRBJ2-7; perhaps TRBD1 as D (5 bases). Germline CDR1 is SGDLS and CDR2 is YYNGEE. Trimming pared 4 bases from V and 6 bases from J, leaving 17 bases between. This CDR3 comprises 14 residues. The CDR3: CASSFDQGTREQYF. For the CDR3, the DNA is TGTGCCAGCAGCTTCGATCAGGGAACTCGCGAGCAGTACTTC.

The chain couples TRBV30 to TRBJ1-5, with D unresolved. V lost 0 bases, J lost 4 bases, and 13 bases lay in between. This CDR3 contains 15 residues. Germline-derived CDR1 and CDR2 are GTSNPN and SVGIG (reference sequence). CDR3 in DNA: TGTGCCTGGAGTGTAGGAAATTCCCCGAATCAGCCCCAGCATTTT. This codes for CAWSVGNSPNQPQHF.